This T cell receptor beta chain stems from a study of beta chain features in type 1 diabetes. General study points: Unsettled here was the matter of whether HLA type influences TCRB rearrangement. Shortening that was moderate but significant affected the TCRB CDR3s of Type 1 diabetes patients in all four CD4+ subsets.

It was one heparinised blood draw, averaging about 0.12 L, that each donor gave. Remarks on this clone: What it binds is not known.

Reverse transcription of all isolated RNA meant that expressed TCRB transcripts were sequenced. The repertoire was sequenced with immunoSEQ multiplex PCR; TCRdb's copy has only in-frame clones and lacks some. The top ten clones hold around 2.2% of a sample with about 5,400 clones, 75% of them seen once. CDR1 and CDR2 (germline): SGHTA, FQGNSA. The V and J ends lost 8 bases and 4 bases, in that order; junction bases with no gene match: 8. The CDR3 is 14 residues long. Sequencing used Tregs from blood. J is TRBJ2-3 and V is TRBV7-2, with 8 bases identical to TRBD2. The sequence derives from a man aged 18 to 29 in good health. The CDR3 region is CASCRGGRADTQYF. In DNA, the CDR3 is TGTGCCAGCTGTCGGGGGGGCCGCGCAGATACGCAGTATTTT. Supplemented by reference TRBV7-2 and TRBJ2-3, the full variable domain reads GAGVSQSPSNKVTEKGKDVELRCDPISGHTALYWYRQSLGQGLEFLIYFQGNSAPDKSGLPSDRFSAERTGGSVSTLTIQRTQQEDSAVYLCASCRGGRADTQYFGPGTRLTVL.